The rows below give T cell receptor beta chains drawn from one sample of a study of blood T cells in healthy people across ages. TCRdb ran MiXCR on the 5' RACE reads and lists one entry per CDR3 protein. Here the sample spans fewer than 2 million distinct CDR3 sequences, approximately 39% being singletons. Sequenced input: blood. The receptors come from a human donor in good health. Each CDR3 is given with its conserved first and last residue. A D gene is named only where the DNA matches it firmly. Expanded clones are given a class, and other clones once, few, many or no size at all.

TRBV21-1,-,few,TRBJ2-7,CASSKGQGGDNTYEQYF,TGTGCCAGCAGCAAAGGTCAGGGGGGGGATAACACCTACGAGCAGTACTTC
TRBV20-1,TRBD2,-,TRBJ2-7,CSASRLAGRSYEQYF,TGCAGTGCTTCCCGACTAGCGGGGAGGTCCTACGAGCAGTACTTC
TRBV28,-,-,TRBJ1-5,CALRGRGGNQPQHF,TGTGCCTTACGGGGGAGGGGTGGCAATCAGCCCCAGCATTTT
TRBV6-5,-,few,TRBJ2-1,CASSYSKGDWGIRAEQFF,TGTGCCAGCAGTTACTCGAAGGGGGACTGGGGAATCAGGGCGGAGCAGTTCTTC
TRBV5-1,-,few,TRBJ1-1,CASSLQGAENTEAFF,TGCGCCAGCAGCCTACAGGGAGCGGAGAACACTGAAGCTTTCTTT
TRBV28,TRBD2,few,TRBJ2-7,CASSSASGLAGDEQYF,TGTGCCAGCAGTTCCGCAAGCGGTCTAGCGGGGGACGAGCAGTACTTC
TRBV5-1,-,many,TRBJ2-3,CASSLGGSHTDTQYF,TGCGCCAGCAGCTTGGGTGGGAGTCACACAGATACGCAGTATTTT
TRBV12-3/TRBV12-4,-,few,TRBJ2-1,CASRHWGNEQFF,TGTGCCAGCAGACATTGGGGCAATGAGCAGTTCTTC
TRBV12-3/TRBV12-4,TRBD1,-,TRBJ1-5,CASTTGPLLPQHF,TGTGCCAGCACGACAGGGCCGTTGCTGCCCCAGCATTTT
TRBV7-3,TRBD2,-,TRBJ2-3,CASSSGGGPIRDTQYF,TGTGCCAGCAGCTCGGGCGGGGGGCCTATAAGAGATACGCAGTATTTT
TRBV20-1,TRBD1,few,TRBJ2-7,CSARRPGQGAGEQYF,TGCAGTGCTAGGCGACCGGGACAGGGGGCCGGCGAGCAGTACTTC
TRBV7-2,-,many,TRBJ2-5,CASSLDTHETQYF,TGTGCCAGCAGCTTAGATACCCACGAGACCCAGTACTTC
TRBV6-5,-,-,TRBJ1-1,CASSAPGLQNTEAFF,TGTGCCAGCAGTGCCCCTGGACTGCAGAACACTGAAGCTTTCTTT
TRBV4-1,-,-,TRBJ2-3,CASSQVALTDTQYF,TGCGCCAGCAGCCAGGTGGCCTTGACAGATACGCAGTATTTT